The 11 T cell receptor beta chains below were found in one sample sequenced in a study of blood T cell repertoires in COVID-19. Repertoires were generated with immunoSEQ multiplex PCR, while TCRdb's copy carries only in-frame clones and drops some. Among 65,000 to 90,000 clones listed, 75% to 90% were seen once. The material sequenced was peripheral blood. The receptors were gathered from an older man with active or convalescent COVID-19.

This clone was detected only once. The gene calls are TRBV10-3 and TRBJ2-6; D is uncertain. Deletions cut 6 bases from V and 1 base from J, with 10 bases between. CDR1 and CDR2 from the germline V gene are ENHRY and SYGVKD. This CDR3 spans 15 amino acids. The CDR3 is CAISPDISGANVLTF. DNA of the CDR3: TGTGCCATCAGCCCCGACATTTCTGGGGCCAACGTCCTGACTTTC.

This chain connects TRBV4-1 to TRBJ1-4; D is uncertain. This CDR3 region has 15 residues. Germline CDR1 and CDR2: MGHRA and YSYEKL. The V gene lost 4 bases and the J gene lost 0 bases, with 9 bases spanning the gap. The CDR3 spells CASSPTVATNEKLFF. Written as DNA, the CDR3 is TGCGCCAGCAGCCCCACAGTAGCAACTAATGAAAAACTGTTTTTT.

V is TRBV19 and J is TRBJ2-7; a possible D gene is TRBD2 (6 bases). The CDR3 runs to 13 residues. Germline CDR1 is LNHDA and CDR2 is SQIVND (reference sequence). V lost 4 bases and J lost 2, with 9 bases in between. The chain's CDR3 is CASSTTRAYEQYF. The CDR3 nucleotides read TGTGCCAGTAGTACGACTAGGGCCTACGAGCAGTACTTC. The variable domain in full, with the rest retrieved from reference TRBV19 and TRBJ2-7, is DGGITQSPKYLFRKEGQNVTLSCEQNLNHDAMYWYRQDPGQGLRLIYYSQIVNDFQKGDIAEGYSVSREKKESFPLTVTSAQKNPTAFYLCASSTTRAYEQYFGPGTRLTVT.

The rearrangement links TRBV4-3 to TRBJ1-3; 9 positions agree with TRBD1. Germline V gene data show CDR1 as LGHNA and CDR2 as YSLEER. This CDR3 has 17 amino acids. V trimming: 3 bases; J trimming: 0 bases; junction bases outside the gene matches: 6. Here the CDR3 DNA reads TGCGCCAGCAGCCACAGGACGGACAGGGGCTCTGGAAACACCATATATTTT. It is translated as CASSHRTDRGSGNTIYF.

V is TRBV19 and J is TRBJ2-5, with TRBD1 matching over 8 bases. This CDR3 has 15 residues. In germline, CDR1 is LNHDA, CDR2 SQIVND (reference sequence). Unmatched junction bases numbered 7, after V lost 3 bases and J lost 4 bases. The CDR3 DNA sequence: TGTGCCAGTAGTATTGGGCAGGGGGCGAGAGAGACCCAGTACTTC. Translated, it gives CASSIGQGARETQYF. The whole variable domain, filled in from reference TRBV19 and TRBJ2-5, reads DGGITQSPKYLFRKEGQNVTLSCEQNLNHDAMYWYRQDPGQGLRLIYYSQIVNDFQKGDIAEGYSVSREKKESFPLTVTSAQKNPTAFYLCASSIGQGARETQYFGPGTRLLVL.

V is TRBV5-6 and J is TRBJ2-2, with a possible D match to TRBD1 (6 bases). Germline V gives CDR1 SGHDT, CDR2 YYEEEE. V lost 5 bases to trimming and J lost 4 bases, with 12 bases between them. The CDR3 has 14 amino acids. CDR3 DNA sequence: TGTGCCAGCAGGACAGGACGGGCCACCGGGGAGCTGTTTTTT. Translation: CASRTGRATGELFF.

V and J are TRBV3-1 (or the pseudogene TRBV3-2) and TRBJ2-7; TRBD2 agrees at 10 bases. CDR1 and CDR2 (germline): LGHDT, YNNKEL (reference sequence). The CDR3 has 14 residues. V lost 5 bases to trimming and J lost 2 bases; unmatched junction nucleotides: 3. In DNA form, the CDR3 reads TGTGCCAGCAGCGGGACTAGCGTCACCTACGAGCAGTACTTC. Residues: CASSGTSVTYEQYF.

In its sample, this clone was seen a few times. This chain uses TRBV5-1 with TRBJ1-1, with 9 bases that match TRBD1. This CDR3 is 14 amino acids long. CDR1 SGHRS and CDR2 YFSETQ come from the germline V gene. V lost 2 bases and J lost 4; bases outside the gene matches: 3. CDR3 protein: CASSLGTGFTEAFF. Here the CDR3 DNA reads TGCGCCAGCAGCTTAGGGACAGGGTTCACTGAAGCTTTCTTT.

V usage is TRBV19 and J usage is TRBJ1-5; D gene ambiguous. Per the germline V gene, CDR1 is LNHDA and CDR2 is SQIVND (reference sequence). The ends were cut back, 4 bases at V and 6 bases at J, with 4 bases in the middle. The CDR3 extends over 11 amino acids. CDR3 DNA: TGTGCCAGTAGTAGCGGTCAGCCCCAGCATTTT. It encodes CASSSGQPQHF.

The chain joins TRBV5-8 to TRBJ1-4; the match to TRBD1 covers 7 bases. Trimming removed 5 bases from V and 3 bases from J; junction bases left unmatched: 7. Germline loops: CDR1 SGHTS, CDR2 YDEGEE. There are 15 residues in the CDR3. The CDR3 is CASSSTGAANEKLFF. The CDR3 bases are TGTGCCAGCAGTTCTACAGGGGCGGCTAATGAAAAACTGTTTTTT.

The V call is TRBV6-2 or TRBV6-3, the J call TRBJ1-2; perhaps TRBD1 as D (5 bases). The CDR3 contains 11 residues. The germline CDR1 and CDR2 sequences are MNHEY and SVGEGT. The V end was cut by 5 bases, the J end by 13 bases, with 14 bases between. Here the CDR3 reads CASSPDIVCTF. Written as DNA, the CDR3 is TGTGCCAGCAGTCCGGACATCGTCTGCACCTTC.